Presented here are 13 T cell receptor beta chains from one specimen sequenced in a study of T-cell memory formation after mild COVID-19. MiXCR, run by TCRdb on the 5' RACE reads, gives a single entry per CDR3 protein. The table has about 29,000 distinct CDR3 sequences, about 16% seen once; the top ten hold 1.4%. Sequenced sample: PBMCs or a T cell subset sorted from them (not recorded which). The origin of the receptors is an adult who had mild COVID-19 (a few samples of this study predate the infection). Cell type and time point are not known.

This clonotype was detected ten times or more. This chain joins TRBV5-1 and TRBJ2-1, with 7 bases matching TRBD2. Trimming cost V 7 bases and J 4 bases; bases outside gene matches: 17. The CDR3 length is 17 residues. Germline values: CDR1 SGHRS, CDR2 YFSETQ. The CDR3: CASQLRPLASGYNEQFF. In DNA form, the CDR3 reads TGCGCCAGCCAATTAAGACCCCTGGCTAGCGGTTACAATGAGCAGTTCTTC.

This clonotype was detected many times. The rearrangement uses TRBV19 and TRBJ2-2, with 9 bases lining up with TRBD2. There are 15 residues in the CDR3. Germline CDR1 and CDR2: LNHDA and SQIVND (reference sequence). V trimming: 5 bases; J trimming: 0 bases; junction bases outside the gene matches: 1. The CDR3 loop reads CASSPSGTNTGELFF. As DNA, the CDR3 is TGTGCCAGTAGTCCTAGCGGGACGAACACCGGGGAGCTGTTTTTT.

V and J are TRBV30 and TRBJ1-2; D is possibly TRBD1 (6 bases). The CDR3 sequence is 13 residues long. Trimming shortened V by 7 bases and J by 2 bases, and 14 bases separated the two germline ends. Germline CDR1 reads GTSNPN; CDR2 reads SVGIG (reference sequence). Here the CDR3 reads CASGGRLNYGYTF. The CDR3 DNA is TGTGCCTCGGGGGGCCGGTTGAACTATGGCTACACCTTC.

This sequence joins TRBV7-9 and TRBJ2-1; D remains ambiguous. The germline CDR1 and CDR2 sequences are SEHNR and FQNEAQ (reference sequence). V lost 2 bases and J 6 bases, leaving 17 bases between the germline ends. The CDR3 loop spans 16 amino acids. CDR3 DNA sequence: TGTGCCAGCAGCTTATTCGGTGGATTCGGCCGCAATGAGCAGTTCTTC. Translating it yields CASSLFGGFGRNEQFF.

This clonotype appeared many times. The V gene is TRBV11-2, the J gene TRBJ2-5, with D unclear. Germline CDR1 is SGHAT and CDR2 is FQNNGV. Trimming removed 0 bases at V and 2 bases at J, with 10 bases between. The CDR3 loop spans 15 amino acids. In DNA, the CDR3 is TGTGCCAGCAGCTTAGATCCAGGAACTCAAGAGACCCAGTACTTC. Protein product: CASSLDPGTQETQYF.

Ten or more counts support this clonotype. The V call is TRBV5-1, the J call TRBJ1-1; D remains ambiguous. The CDR3 has 14 residues. V lost 2 bases and J 1 base, leaving 9 bases between the germline ends. Germline assignment: CDR1 SGHRS and CDR2 YFSETQ. Here the CDR3 DNA reads TGCGCCAGCAGCTTCCTGATCCAGAACACTGAAGCTTTCTTT. This encodes CASSFLIQNTEAFF.

This clonotype showed up many times. The chain is built from TRBV10-3 and TRBJ1-2, with 7 bases lining up with TRBD1. J lost 0 bases, V lost 2 bases, and 3 bases had no gene match. Germline V gene lookup returns CDR1 ENHRY and CDR2 SYGVKD. The CDR3 runs to 15 residues. This CDR3 reads CAISEPGQSNYGYTF. CDR3 coding DNA: TGTGCCATCAGTGAGCCGGGACAGTCTAACTATGGCTACACCTTC.

This clonotype was recorded at least ten times. The chain combines TRBV5-1 with TRBJ1-1; tentative D call: TRBD1 (6 bases). V lost 4 bases and J lost 1, with 11 bases in between. This CDR3 region has 14 residues. The germline CDR1 and CDR2 sequences are SGHRS and YFSETQ. The CDR3 region has the DNA TGCGCCAGCAGCCCTCCGGACAGGAACACTGAAGCTTTCTTT. Protein: CASSPPDRNTEAFF. The full variable domain, completed using reference TRBV5-1 and TRBJ1-1, is KAGVTQTPRYLIKTRGQQVTLSCSPISGHRSVSWYQQTPGQGLQFLFEYFSETQRNKGNFPGRFSGRQFSNSRSEMNVSTLELGDSALYLCASSPPDRNTEAFFGQGTRLTVV.

The V call is TRBV12-3 or TRBV12-4, the J call TRBJ1-6; D is unresolved. The CDR3 runs to 12 residues. The ends were cut back, 7 bases at V and 9 bases at J, with 10 bases in the middle. CDR3 nucleotides: TGTGCCAGCACCTTCCCCGGTTCACCCCTCCACTTT. This gives the protein CASTFPGSPLHF.

The V and J genes are TRBV12-5 and TRBJ1-4; TRBD1 aligns across 8 bases. This CDR3 has 16 amino acids. Looked up from germline, CDR1 is LGHNT and CDR2 is FRNRAP. The V and J ends lost 7 bases and 0 bases, in that order; junction bases with no gene match: 7. The CDR3 is CASDAGTGPTNEKLFF. The DNA for the CDR3 is TGTGCTAGTGATGCCGGGACAGGCCCAACTAATGAAAAACTGTTTTTT.

This clonotype was seen ten or more times. This chain connects TRBV6-6 to TRBJ2-5; TRBD2 agrees at 13 bases. The V and J ends lost 8 bases and 4 bases, in that order; junction bases with no gene match: 7. Germline V lookup: CDR1 MNHNY, CDR2 SVGAGI (reference sequence). This CDR3 is built from 15 residues. The CDR3 nucleotides are TGTGCCAGCGGAAGACTAGCGGGGGGCCGAGAGACCCAGTACTTC. It codes for CASGRLAGGRETQYF.

This clonotype came up many times. The chain has TRBV6-5 and TRBJ2-5; the D gene is possibly TRBD2 (6 bases). The CDR3 contains 15 residues. V dropped 6 bases and J dropped 5 bases, with 19 bases sitting between them. The germline CDR1 and CDR2 sequences are MNHEY and SVGAGI. The CDR3, as DNA: TGTGCCAGCAGCAACACACTAGCATCGGGGGAGACCCAGTACTTC. This gives the protein CASSNTLASGETQYF.

Ten or more counts support this clonotype. The chain has TRBV9 and TRBJ2-2; D is unresolved. Germline CDR1 and CDR2: SGDLS and YYNGEE. The CDR3 covers 15 residues. Trimming pared 0 bases from V and 6 bases from J, leaving 12 bases between. The CDR3 protein is CASSVANQVAGELFF. Written as DNA, the CDR3 is TGTGCCAGCAGCGTAGCCAACCAAGTGGCCGGGGAGCTGTTTTTT.